These T cell receptor beta chains were read from a single sample in a study of human T cells and chemical hapten exposure. TCRdb re-called the RACE reads through MiXCR, storing one row per CDR3 protein. Of about 340,000 distinct CDR3 sequences listed, about 7% are singletons. Material: whole blood, obtained in connection with sensitization to the hapten diphenylcyclopropenone (DPC). Source of these receptors: a woman between 18 and 29 years old with alopecia areata. Some clones in this sample may be carry-over from other donors' samples. CDR3s include the opening cysteine and the closing phenylalanine or tryptophan. The order of the fields is V gene, D gene, J gene, clone size, CDR3 DNA, CDR3 protein. D genes are given only for firm matches. Clone sizes are given selectively: once, few, many, or a class where the clone is expanded.

v_call: TRBV4-2; d_call: .; j_call: TRBJ1-1; clone_size: few; cdr3_nt: TGTGCCAGCAGCCCAGGACATGCCTTGAACACTGAAGCTTTCTTT; cdr3_aa: CASSPGHALNTEAFF
v_call: TRBV4-3; d_call: TRBD1; j_call: TRBJ2-7; clone_size: many; cdr3_nt: TGCGCCAGCAGCCAAGGACAGGGTTTGAACGAGCAGTACTTC; cdr3_aa: CASSQGQGLNEQYF
v_call: TRBV7-2; d_call: TRBD2; j_call: TRBJ2-1; clone_size: .; cdr3_nt: TGTGCCAGCAGCTTCGGGCTAGCGGTCAATGAGCAGTTCTTC; cdr3_aa: CASSFGLAVNEQFF
v_call: TRBV5-1; d_call: .; j_call: TRBJ2-1; clone_size: few; cdr3_nt: TGCGCCAGCAGCTTGTCCCCGGGGAGCAACAATGAGCAGTTCTTC; cdr3_aa: CASSLSPGSNNEQFF
v_call: TRBV2; d_call: TRBD2; j_call: TRBJ2-7; clone_size: many; cdr3_nt: TGTGCCAGCAGTCGCCTAGCGGGGGGCGGAAGGGAGCAGTACTTC; cdr3_aa: CASSRLAGGGREQYF
v_call: TRBV9; d_call: .; j_call: TRBJ2-3; clone_size: .; cdr3_nt: TGTGCCAGCAGCGTAGGACCCCATAGGGCCCCTAGCACAGATACGCAGTATTTT; cdr3_aa: CASSVGPHRAPSTDTQYF
v_call: TRBV2; d_call: TRBD1; j_call: TRBJ2-3; clone_size: few; cdr3_nt: TGTGCCAGCATCAGGGGACAGCCGAACACAGATACGCAGTATTTT; cdr3_aa: CASIRGQPNTDTQYF
v_call: TRBV18; d_call: .; j_call: TRBJ1-1; clone_size: few; cdr3_nt: TGTGCCAGCTCATCGCTACAGGATATGAACACTGAAGCTTTCTTT; cdr3_aa: CASSSLQDMNTEAFF
v_call: TRBV6-5; d_call: TRBD1; j_call: TRBJ1-4; clone_size: .; cdr3_nt: TGTGCCAGCAGTTACTCTGACAGGGAGGCTGAAAAACTGTTTTTT; cdr3_aa: CASSYSDREAEKLFF
v_call: TRBV6-2/TRBV6-3; d_call: .; j_call: TRBJ2-2; clone_size: .; cdr3_nt: TGTGCCAGCAGTTACGACCGATCCACCGGGGAGCTGTTTTTT; cdr3_aa: CASSYDRSTGELFF